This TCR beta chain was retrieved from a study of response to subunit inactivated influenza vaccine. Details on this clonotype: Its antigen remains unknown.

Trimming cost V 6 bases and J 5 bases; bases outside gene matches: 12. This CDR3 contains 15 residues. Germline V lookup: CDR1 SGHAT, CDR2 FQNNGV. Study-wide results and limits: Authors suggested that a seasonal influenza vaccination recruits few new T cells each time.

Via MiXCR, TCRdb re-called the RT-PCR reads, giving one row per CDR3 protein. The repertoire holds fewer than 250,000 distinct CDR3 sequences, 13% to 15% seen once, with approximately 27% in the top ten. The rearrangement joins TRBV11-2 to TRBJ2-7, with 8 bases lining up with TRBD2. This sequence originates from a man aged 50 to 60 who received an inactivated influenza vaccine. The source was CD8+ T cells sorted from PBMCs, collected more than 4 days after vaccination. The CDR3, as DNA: TGTGCCAGCAGGGAGTTAACGGGAGGGCCCAACGAGCAGTACTTC. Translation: CASRELTGGPNEQYF.